These T cell receptor beta chains were read from a single sample in a study of Ad26.COV2.S vaccination and SARS-CoV-2 variants. TCRdb's copy holds only in-frame clones and misses some; the assay was immunoSEQ multiplex PCR. This sample carries 500,000 or so clones, around 85% of them seen once, and the ten largest clones take about 13%. Sequenced here: peripheral blood, sampled in a trial of Ad26.COV2.S vaccine versus placebo. Every receptor here comes from a person between 18 and 65 years old who received the Ad26.COV2.S COVID-19 vaccine or a placebo. Both conserved end residues are part of each CDR3. Each record gives: clone size, J gene, D gene, V gene, CDR3 protein, CDR3 DNA. A D gene is named only where the DNA matches it firmly. The listing skips clone size in some rows; elsewhere it reads once, few, many or a size class.

NA	TRBJ2-3	NA	TRBV24-1	CATGGGTDLTDTQYF	TGTGCCACCGGGGGCGGGACCGACCTCACGGATACGCAGTATTTT
NA	TRBJ1-1	TRBD1	TRBV30	CAWSLTGSEAFF	TGTGCCTGGAGTTTGACAGGGTCTGAAGCTTTCTTT
NA	TRBJ2-7	NA	TRBV7-4	CASSPNLGLASCSYEQYF	TGTGCCAGCAGCCCCAATCTCGGGCTAGCGAGTTGCTCCTACGAGCAGTACTTC
NA	TRBJ1-1	NA	TRBV4-2	CASSQDLAGEGTEAFF	TGTGCCAGCAGCCAAGATCTTGCCGGGGAAGGGACTGAAGCTTTCTTT
NA	TRBJ2-1	TRBD2	TRBV2	CASSATSGRGNEQFF	TGTGCCAGCAGCGCTACTAGCGGGAGGGGGAATGAGCAGTTCTTC
NA	TRBJ2-7	NA	TRBV7-9	CASSTEYLGQQYF	TGTGCCAGCAGCACCGAGTATTTGGGCCAGCAGTACTTC
NA	TRBJ2-7	TRBD1	TRBV12-3/TRBV12-4	CASTRDSMYEQYF	TGTGCCAGCACCCGGGACAGCATGTACGAGCAGTACTTC
NA	TRBJ2-1	NA	TRBV27	CASRRTASSYNEQFF	TGTGCCAGCAGGCGGACCGCGAGCTCCTACAATGAGCAGTTCTTC
NA	TRBJ1-3	NA	TRBV7-2	CASSSLLGNTIYF	TGTGCCAGCAGCTCCCTCTTGGGAAACACCATATATTTT
NA	TRBJ1-3	NA	TRBV24-1	CATSPDTDREGNTIYF	TGTGCCACCAGCCCTGACACGGACAGAGAAGGAAACACCATATATTTT
NA	TRBJ2-5	TRBD2	TRBV9	CASSPTPIGAGGGETQYF	TGTGCCAGCAGCCCAACCCCCATCGGGGCGGGAGGGGGAGAGACCCAGTACTTC
NA	TRBJ2-3	NA	TRBV28	CASSQSNGGTDTQYF	TGTGCCAGCAGCCAATCTAACGGGGGCACAGATACGCAGTATTTT
NA	TRBJ1-2	TRBD1	TRBV6-6	CASTPGGQAYGYTF	TGTGCCAGCACCCCGGGGGGACAGGCGTATGGCTACACCTTC
NA	TRBJ2-5	TRBD2	TRBV27	CASSSLLAGAGETQYF	TGTGCCAGCAGTTCCCTACTAGCGGGAGCGGGGGAGACCCAGTACTTC
NA	TRBJ2-1	TRBD2	TRBV5-4	CASKWEGPRGHEQFF	TGTGCCAGCAAATGGGAGGGACCGCGGGGTCATGAGCAGTTCTTC
NA	TRBJ1-1	NA	TRBV9	CASSVGGRNTEAFF	TGTGCCAGCAGCGTGGGTGGCCGGAACACTGAAGCTTTCTTT
NA	TRBJ1-2	NA	TRBV2	CASSEFEVHYGYTF	TGTGCCAGCAGTGAATTTGAAGTGCACTATGGCTACACCTTC
NA	TRBJ2-5	TRBD2	TRBV5-1	CASSIGSGRETQYF	TGCGCCAGCTCCATTGGTAGCGGGAGAGAGACCCAGTACTTC
NA	TRBJ2-5	NA	TRBV7-2	CASSSRLVKTQYF	TGTGCCAGCAGCTCGCGACTAGTGAAGACCCAGTACTTC
once	TRBJ2-5	TRBD2	TRBV19	CASSLASGTETQYF	TGTGCCAGTAGTTTGGCCAGCGGGACGGAGACCCAGTACTTC
NA	TRBJ2-7	NA	TRBV7-8	CASSLADEQYF	TGTGCCAGCAGCTTAGCGGACGAGCAGTACTTC
few	TRBJ2-3	NA	TRBV19	CASSITGRTSSTDTQYF	TGTGCCAGTAGTATAACGGGCCGAACCTCTAGCACAGATACGCAGTATTTT
NA	TRBJ2-2	TRBD1	TRBV5-1	CASSLPTGQVTGELFF	TGCGCCAGCAGCTTGCCCACAGGACAGGTCACCGGGGAGCTGTTTTTT
NA	TRBJ2-7	NA	TRBV27	CASSPSRGRGRYEQYF	TGTGCCAGCAGTCCCAGCCGGGGGCGGGGGCGGTACGAGCAGTACTTC
NA	TRBJ2-6	NA	TRBV27	CASSRDSGANVLTF	TGTGCCAGCAGTCGGGACTCTGGGGCCAACGTCCTGACTTTC
NA	TRBJ2-2	TRBD1	TRBV6-1	CASSGQGAGELFF	TGTGCCAGCAGCGGGCAGGGGGCCGGGGAGCTGTTTTTT
NA	TRBJ2-7	NA	TRBV7-3	CASSTTPLYEQYF	TGTGCCAGCAGCACCACCCCCCTGTACGAGCAGTACTTC
NA	TRBJ2-7	NA	TRBV7-2	CASSLQHEQYF	TGTGCCAGCAGCCTACAACACGAGCAGTACTTC
NA	TRBJ2-5	TRBD2	TRBV30	CAWSVSTELAGVLRETQYF	TGTGCCTGGAGTGTATCGACTGAACTAGCGGGAGTTCTGAGGGAGACCCAGTACTTC
NA	TRBJ1-2	NA	TRBV29-1	CSATIGSGGYTF	TGCAGCGCCACTATCGGGTCAGGAGGCTACACCTTC
NA	TRBJ2-1	NA	TRBV9	CASSVEGRAAVEQFF	TGTGCCAGCAGCGTTGAGGGACGCGCGGCGGTTGAGCAGTTCTTC
NA	TRBJ2-1	NA	TRBV5-1	CASSLAASDEQFF	TGCGCCAGCAGCTTGGCGGCTAGCGATGAGCAGTTCTTC
NA	TRBJ2-1	NA	TRBV19	CATNPGAGMGEQFF	TGTGCCACCAACCCCGGGGCAGGGATGGGTGAGCAGTTCTTC
NA	TRBJ1-6	TRBD1	TRBV6-6	CASRVGGLGSPLHF	TGTGCCAGCAGAGTAGGGGGCTTGGGGTCACCCCTCCACTTT
NA	TRBJ1-4	NA	TRBV2	CASSDPGDTRREKLFF	TGTGCCAGCAGTGACCCCGGGGACACTAGGCGAGAAAAACTGTTTTTT
NA	TRBJ1-6	NA	TRBV28	CASSPRGGLNSPLHF	TGTGCCAGCAGTCCCCGTGGGGGTCTGAATTCACCCCTCCACTTT
NA	TRBJ2-2	TRBD2	TRBV9	CASSLSGRGGELFF	TGTGCCAGCAGCCTTAGCGGGAGGGGCGGGGAGCTGTTTTTT
few	TRBJ2-1	TRBD2	TRBV6-5	CASSLAGEVAEQFF	TGTGCCAGCAGTCTAGCGGGAGAAGTTGCTGAGCAGTTCTTC
many	TRBJ2-3	TRBD1	TRBV7-2	CASSLATGITGTDTQYF	TGTGCCAGCAGCTTAGCGACAGGGATAACTGGCACAGATACGCAGTATTTT
once	TRBJ2-7	NA	TRBV5-1	CASSLGAGPSYEQYF	TGCGCCAGCAGCCTCGGGGCAGGGCCCTCCTACGAGCAGTACTTC
NA	TRBJ1-2	TRBD1	TRBV15	CATSREPPDRVNFYGYTF	TGTGCCACCAGCAGAGAGCCCCCAGACAGGGTCAATTTCTATGGCTACACCTTC
NA	TRBJ1-1	NA	TRBV7-9	CASSLGGRTNTEAFF	TGTGCCAGCAGCTTAGGGGGACGGACGAACACTGAAGCTTTCTTT
NA	TRBJ1-3	NA	TRBV7-3	CASSYKPAGSGNTIYF	TGTGCCAGCAGCTACAAACCGGCAGGGTCTGGAAACACCATATATTTT
NA	TRBJ2-1	TRBD2	TRBV28	CASSLGGRPLGEQFF	TGTGCCAGCAGTTTGGGCGGGAGGCCCCTCGGCGAGCAGTTCTTC
NA	TRBJ2-1	NA	TRBV20-1	CSARDKIGLIF	TGCAGTGCTAGAGATAAAATTGGACTAATCTTC
NA	TRBJ1-2	NA	TRBV24-1	CATSDLDSYGYTF	TGTGCCACCAGTGATTTGGACAGCTATGGCTACACCTTC
NA	TRBJ2-7	TRBD1	TRBV5-1	CASSLGGGPYEQYF	TGCGCCAGCAGCTTGGGAGGGGGCCCGTACGAGCAGTACTTC
NA	TRBJ2-1	NA	TRBV13	CASSPTGAGRGEQFF	TGTGCCAGCAGCCCCACGGGGGCGGGACGGGGTGAGCAGTTCTTC
NA	TRBJ2-2	NA	TRBV2	CAGRPNTGELFF	TGTGCTGGGCGGCCGAACACCGGGGAGCTGTTTTTT
NA	TRBJ1-6	NA	TRBV30	CAWSGIGGRSPLHF	TGTGCCTGGAGCGGGATCGGAGGCAGGTCACCCCTCCACTTT
NA	TRBJ2-7	NA	TRBV28	CASSQHYEQYF	TGTGCCAGCAGTCAGCACTACGAGCAGTACTTC
NA	TRBJ2-7	NA	TRBV11-2	CASGSGGPYSGQYF	TGTGCCAGCGGCTCTGGGGGCCCCTATTCTGGGCAGTACTTC